This T cell receptor beta chain derives from a study of T cells in Graves' hyperthyroidism and ophthalmopathy. At the level of the study: Peripheral blood collection took place at initial diagnosis, before any treatment. General observations from the study: Stable hyperthyroidism was separated from ophthalmopathy by a model based on 13 V-J features.

This clonotype has at least ten counts. What it binds is unknown. There were TCR beta CDR3 regions amplified from RNA transcripts. HTBI primers drove first-round RT-PCR of the TCR CDR3. A single record per CDR3 protein comes from TCRdb applying MiXCR to the multiplex PCR reads. This table holds roughly 250,000 distinct CDR3 sequences, about 14% found once. Germline V gene lookup returns CDR1 SEHNR and CDR2 FQNEAQ (reference sequence). The CDR3 runs to 16 residues. The V gene lost 5 bases and the J gene lost 5 bases, with 22 bases spanning the gap. Progressors' blood was drawn at hyperthyroidism diagnosis, before ophthalmopathy symptoms. Fresh peripheral blood, about 10 ml of it, supplied the PBMCs.

The V and J genes are TRBV7-9 and TRBJ2-7, with D maybe TRBD1 (5 bases). This sequence was found in a middle-aged woman with Graves' hyperthyroidism that later progressed to Graves' ophthalmopathy. Source material: blood. CDR3 nucleotides: TGTGCCAGCAGCGAATACGATGGGGCGAACGCTGACGAGCAGTACTTC. The encoded protein is CASSEYDGANADEQYF.